The 21 T cell receptor beta chains below come from one sample, sequenced in a study of cytotoxic CD8 clonotypes in ibrutinib-treated CLL. Here immunoSEQ multiplex PCR was the method, and the copy in TCRdb shows in-frame clones only, minus some. The repertoire includes some 58,000 clones, roughly 70% of them detected once, and roughly 45% sits in the top ten. The sample in question was PBMCs, obtained after 12 months of ibrutinib treatment. These receptors originate from a human donor with chronic lymphocytic leukemia.

The chain combines TRBV7-3 with TRBJ2-2; D remains ambiguous. Trimming cost V 2 bases and J 0 bases, with 4 bases left between them. The CDR3 is 14 amino acids. Germline loops: CDR1 SGHTA, CDR2 FQGTGA. The CDR3 spells CASSLDSNTGELFF. DNA for the CDR3: TGTGCCAGCAGCTTAGATTCGAACACCGGGGAGCTGTTTTTT.

The genes are TRBV19 and TRBJ1-2; 8 bases agree with TRBD1. The V gene end was trimmed by 7 bases and the J gene end by 7 bases; junction bases not matched to a gene: 2. CDR1 is LNHDA and CDR2 is SQIVND in the germline V gene (reference sequence). CDR3 length: 11 residues. The CDR3 sequence is CASIDRGGYTF. The CDR3 DNA is TGTGCCAGTATCGACAGGGGTGGCTACACCTTC. Full variable domain (rest looked up from reference TRBV19 and TRBJ1-2): DGGITQSPKYLFRKEGQNVTLSCEQNLNHDAMYWYRQDPGQGLRLIYYSQIVNDFQKGDIAEGYSVSREKKESFPLTVTSAQKNPTAFYLCASIDRGGYTFGSGTRLTVV.

The chain employs TRBV7-9 and TRBJ2-1; 7 positions agree with TRBD1. The CDR3 extends over 14 amino acids. The germline CDR1 and CDR2 sequences are SEHNR and FQNEAQ (reference sequence). V was pared by 1 base and J by 4 bases, with 1 base of the junction left unmatched. The CDR3 protein is CASSLGQGYNEQFF. The DNA of the CDR3 is TGTGCCAGCAGCTTAGGACAGGGATACAATGAGCAGTTCTTC.

This clone occurred a few times. The CDR3 reads CASSLQGGDDEQFF. The CDR3 DNA reads as TGTGCCAGCAGCTTACAGGGGGGGGACGATGAGCAGTTCTTC. The chain carries TRBV7-2 and TRBJ2-1; tentatively, D is TRBD1 or TRBD2 (7 bases each). This CDR3 has 14 amino acids. V lost 2 bases and J 8 bases, leaving 13 bases between the germline ends. The germline gives CDR1 SGHTA, CDR2 FQGNSA.

Only a few counts were recorded for this clone. The V gene is TRBV30, the J gene TRBJ2-7; no firm D call. This CDR3 region has 14 residues. Germline CDR1 GTSNPN, CDR2 SVGIG (reference sequence). The V end lost 5 bases, the J end lost 4 bases, and 18 bases lay between the germline ends. The CDR3 loop reads CAWLDSNRGYEQYF. In DNA, the CDR3 is TGTGCCTGGCTAGACTCGAACCGAGGTTACGAGCAGTACTTC.

This clone appeared a few times. The chain's CDR3 is CASSPRGEAGKGELFF. DNA of the CDR3: TGTGCCAGCAGTCCAAGGGGTGAGGCCGGGAAGGGGGAGCTGTTTTTT. The V gene is TRBV13, the J gene TRBJ2-2; D may be TRBD1 or TRBD2 (5 bases each). CDR3 length: 16 amino acids. CDR1 is PRHDT, CDR2 FYEKMQ, per germline (reference sequence). V lost 6 bases and J lost 8, with 22 bases in between.

This chain connects TRBV5-6 to TRBJ2-3, with 10 positions matching TRBD2. The junction had 10 bases not matched to a gene; V was cut back by 3 bases and J by 3 bases. The germline gives CDR1 SGHDT, CDR2 YYEEEE. The CDR3 contains 17 residues. The CDR3 bases are TGTGCCAGCAGCTCGAGGGGGCTACTAGCGGGAACAGATACGCAGTATTTT. It specifies CASSSRGLLAGTDTQYF. The full variable domain, with the rest looked up from reference TRBV5-6 and TRBJ2-3, is DAGVTQSPTHLIKTRGQQVTLRCSPKSGHDTVSWYQQALGQGPQFIFQYYEEEERQRGNFPDRFSGHQFPNYSSELNVNALLLGDSALYLCASSSRGLLAGTDTQYFGPGTRLTVL.

This rearrangement joins TRBV5-1 to TRBJ2-1, with 7 bases lining up with TRBD1. V trimming: 0 bases; J trimming: 13 bases; junction bases outside the gene matches: 4. CDR3 length equals 12 residues. From germline, CDR1 is SGHRS and CDR2 YFSETQ. CDR3 in DNA: TGCGCCAGCAGCTTGGGACAGGGTGCTCAGTTCTTC. Translation gives CASSLGQGAQFF.

J is TRBJ2-7 and V is TRBV10-2, with D possibly being TRBD2 (5 bases). V shed 6 bases and J shed 1 base, with 10 bases lying between them. This CDR3 spans 13 amino acids. Germline V CDR1 and CDR2: WSHSY, SAAADI. The CDR3 DNA is TGCGCCAGCAGCCGGACTGGTTCCTACGAGCAGTACTTC. This translates into CASSRTGSYEQYF.

The rearrangement links TRBV4-3 to TRBJ2-1; no clear D gene. V was clipped by 2 bases and J by 10 bases, with 12 bases between them. The CDR3 sequence is 13 residues long. CDR1 LGHNA and CDR2 YSLEER come from the germline V gene. CDR3 coding DNA: TGCGCCAGCAGCCAACTGTTGGGGAACGAGCAGTTCTTC. Protein product: CASSQLLGNEQFF.

The chain has TRBV4-1 and TRBJ2-7, with a weak D call TRBD1 (6 bases). The germline CDR1 and CDR2 sequences are MGHRA and YSYEKL. V was shortened by 4 bases and J by 2 bases, with 15 bases between the two germline ends. The CDR3 is 15 residues long. Here the CDR3 reads CASSLRQDTPYEQYF. CDR3 in DNA: TGCGCCAGCAGCCTAAGACAGGATACTCCCTACGAGCAGTACTTC.

The chain combines TRBV7-2 with TRBJ2-3; D is perhaps TRBD1 (5 bases). In germline, CDR1 is SGHTA, CDR2 FQGNSA. The V and J ends lost 5 bases and 3 bases respectively, with 6 bases between them. The CDR3 totals 12 residues. The CDR3 DNA reads as TGTGCCAGCAGCGCAGGGACAGATACGCAGTATTTT. Translation gives CASSAGTDTQYF. The full variable domain, completed using reference TRBV7-2 and TRBJ2-3, is GAGVSQSPSNKVTEKGKDVELRCDPISGHTALYWYRQSLGQGLEFLIYFQGNSAPDKSGLPSDRFSAERTGGSVSTLTIQRTQQEDSAVYLCASSAGTDTQYFGPGTRLTVL.

The chain is built from TRBV28 and TRBJ2-1, with 9 nucleotides matching TRBD2. The CDR3 loop spans 16 amino acids. Trimming took 4 bases from V and 8 from J; bases not matched to a gene: 12. Germline V gene lookup returns CDR1 MDHEN and CDR2 SYDVKM. CDR3 in DNA: TGTGCCAGCAGTTCCCCGGATAGCGGGGGACTCGATGAGCAGTTCTTC. This translates into CASSSPDSGGLDEQFF.

The gene calls are TRBV5-1 and TRBJ2-1; D gene ambiguous. The length of the CDR3 is 12 residues. Trimming took 0 bases from V and 5 from J, leaving 3 bases between them. From germline, CDR1 is SGHRS and CDR2 YFSETQ. In nucleotides, the CDR3 is TGCGCCAGCAGCTTGGAACACAATGAGCAGTTCTTC. Amino acid sequence: CASSLEHNEQFF.

CDR3 amino acids: CASSQQTGISEQFF. For the CDR3, the DNA is TGTGCCAGCAGCCAACAGACCGGTATAAGTGAGCAGTTCTTC. This chain uses TRBV4-2 with TRBJ2-1; D gene uncertain. Germline assignment: CDR1 LGHNA and CDR2 YNFKEQ. This CDR3 contains 14 residues. Trimming pared 2 bases from V and 9 bases from J, leaving 14 bases between.

The J gene is TRBJ1-4, the V gene TRBV28, with 8 nucleotides matching TRBD1. CDR1 and CDR2 (germline): MDHEN, SYDVKM. V lost 2 bases to trimming and J lost 8 bases; unmatched junction nucleotides: 4. The CDR3 extends over 14 amino acids. The CDR3 spells CASSLLDRAEKLFF. The CDR3 nucleotides are TGTGCCAGCAGTTTACTGGACAGGGCCGAAAAACTGTTTTTT. The full variable domain, rest sourced from reference TRBV28 and TRBJ1-4, is DVKVTQSSRYLVKRTGEKVFLECVQDMDHENMFWYRQDPGLGLRLIYFSYDVKMKEKGDIPEGYSVSREKKERFSLILESASTNQTSMYLCASSLLDRAEKLFFGSGTQLSVL.

The gene calls are TRBV15 and TRBJ1-1; possibly TRBD1 for D (5 bases). Trimming pared 3 bases from V and 4 bases from J, leaving 18 bases between. CDR1 and CDR2 (germline): LNHNV, YYDKDF (reference sequence). CDR3 length: 16 amino acids. CDR3 region: CATSSPEGGAATEAFF. DNA for the CDR3: TGTGCCACCAGCAGCCCGGAGGGAGGGGCGGCCACTGAAGCTTTCTTT. The variable domain in full, completed from reference TRBV15 and TRBJ1-1, reads DAMVIQNPRYQVTQFGKPVTLSCSQTLNHNVMYWYQQKSSQAPKLLFHYYDKDFNNEADTPDNFQSRRPNTSFCFLDIRSPGLGDTAMYLCATSSPEGGAATEAFFGQGTRLTVV.

The chain links TRBV7-6 to TRBJ2-7, with D unclear. In germline, CDR1 is SGHVS, CDR2 FNYEAQ. This CDR3 is built from 13 residues. V was pared by 6 bases and J by 8 bases, with 17 bases between. The CDR3 spells CASSRLDLKKQYF. As DNA, the CDR3 is TGTGCCAGCAGTCGACTGGACCTCAAGAAGCAGTACTTC.

The genes are TRBV2 and TRBJ2-7; possible D gene TRBD1, 6 bases. The length of the CDR3 is 17 residues. The germline CDR1 and CDR2 sequences are SNHLY and FYNNEI. Between the trimmed V and J ends, which lost 2 bases and 0 bases, there was a span of 17 bases. CDR3 in amino acids: CASSEWWGLADSYEQYF. In nucleotides, the CDR3 is TGTGCCAGCAGTGAATGGTGGGGGCTAGCCGACTCCTACGAGCAGTACTTC.

The chain carries TRBV28 and TRBJ2-3, with TRBD1 matching 7 bases. The CDR3 is 12 residues long. The J segment lost 11 bases and the V segment lost 6 bases, leaving 8 bases of the junction unmatched. Germline values: CDR1 MDHEN, CDR2 SYDVKM. The CDR3 protein is CASSRPAGGQYF. CDR3 in DNA: TGTGCCAGCAGCCGGCCGGCAGGGGGGCAGTATTTT.

The chain uses TRBV9 and TRBJ2-3; tentatively, D is TRBD2 (6 bases). The germline V gene encodes CDR1 SGDLS and CDR2 YYNGEE. This CDR3 is 14 amino acids long. V was trimmed by 1 base and J by 4 bases, leaving 10 bases between them. CDR3: CASSVTSWADTQYF. DNA for the CDR3: TGTGCCAGCAGCGTAACTAGCTGGGCAGATACGCAGTATTTT.